The 17 T cell receptor beta chains in this list originate from one sample, sequenced in a study (dated by TCRdb to the mid-2010s). Cells that were CD4+CD25+CD127-/low were isolated as Tregs. The library was built by means of multiplex PCR. TCRdb names Ion Torrent PGM as the instrument used. For the 23-patient analysis, adaptor-ligated barcode primers were used to amplify TRBV12-4/TRBJ1-2 clonotypes. TCRdb passed the public sequencing reads through fastp at Q25 and MiXCR, retaining productive beta sequences. Rows with a matching CDR3 protein are joined into one entry that keeps the most common DNA and genes. The sample table contains several hundred distinct CDR3 sequences; only one count was recorded for around 3.5% of them. The biggest ten clones account for roughly 30% of the sample. Sequencing was performed on Tregs sorted from blood. These TCRs come from a female donor with breast cancer.

This clonotype is labeled large. The rearrangement links TRBV12-3 or TRBV12-4 to TRBJ1-2; D ambiguous. This CDR3 has 14 amino acids. The V end was cut by 5 bases, the J end by 0 bases, with 10 bases between. CDR3 sequence reads: CASSAVGANYGYTF. The CDR3 nucleotides read TGTGCCAGCAGTGCCGTGGGAGCTAACTATGGCTACACCTTC.

This clonotype is labeled medium-sized. The V and J genes are TRBV12-3 or TRBV12-4 and TRBJ1-2, with no clear D. Trimming removed 6 bases at V and 8 bases at J, with 16 bases between. This CDR3 contains 13 residues. The CDR3 sequence: CASSLFGGDGYTF. The CDR3 DNA sequence: TGTGCCAGCAGCTTATTCGGCGGCGACGGCTACACCTTC.

This clonotype is large. The rearrangement uses TRBV12-3 or TRBV12-4 and TRBJ1-2; the match to TRBD1 covers 8 bases. The junction had 8 bases not matched to a gene; V was cut back by 3 bases and J by 2 bases. This CDR3 comprises 16 residues. The CDR3 is CASSFTTGTGNYGYTF. For the CDR3, the DNA is TGTGCCAGCAGTTTTACAACCGGGACAGGCAACTATGGCTACACCTTC.

By sample fraction, this clonotype is medium-sized (0.01 to 0.1%). V usage is TRBV12-3 or TRBV12-4 and J usage is TRBJ1-2, with D unclear. CDR3 size: 12 residues. V was cut by 3 bases and J by 8 bases, with 10 bases left in between. The CDR3 is CASSFEGTGYTF. For the CDR3, the DNA is TGTGCCAGCAGTTTTGAGGGTACAGGCTACACCTTC.

This clonotype counts as large. The chain couples TRBV12-3 or TRBV12-4 to TRBJ1-2; 7 bases fit TRBD1. The CDR3 is made up of 14 amino acids. The V segment lost 3 bases and the J segment 0 bases; nucleotides outside the gene matches: 1. The chain's CDR3 is CASSFGQANYGYTF. The DNA for the CDR3 is TGTGCCAGCAGTTTCGGACAGGCTAACTATGGCTACACCTTC.

By share, this clonotype ranks as large. The rearrangement uses TRBV12-3 or TRBV12-4 and TRBJ1-2; the match to TRBD1 covers 7 bases. The J segment lost 6 bases and the V segment lost 5 bases, leaving 12 bases of the junction unmatched. The CDR3 is 15 residues long. CDR3 sequence (DNA): TGTGCCAGCAGTGGGACAGCGCAACCCGGACATGGCTACACCTTC. Its translation: CASSGTAQPGHGYTF.

This clonotype is medium-sized (0.01 to 0.1%) in the sample. The CDR3 DNA reads TGTGCCAGCACCACCTCGGGTCGAACTAACTATGGCTACACCTTC. It is translated as CASTTSGRTNYGYTF. The chain has TRBV12-3 or TRBV12-4 and TRBJ1-2; unclear D gene. V was cut by 7 bases and J by 0 bases, with 15 bases left in between. The CDR3 has 15 residues.

By share of the sample, this clonotype is medium-sized. The gene calls are TRBV12-3 or TRBV12-4 and TRBJ1-2, with D unclear. Trimming cost V 2 bases and J 4 bases, with 14 bases left between them. CDR3 length: 15 residues. The CDR3 coding sequence is TGTGCCAGCAGTTTAACTCTCTTTATGGGCTATGGCTACACCTTC. Amino acids: CASSLTLFMGYGYTF.

By share, this clonotype ranks as medium-sized (0.01 to 0.1%). The V call is TRBV12-3 or TRBV12-4, the J call TRBJ1-2; 7 nucleotides match TRBD1. V lost 2 bases to trimming and J lost 7 bases; unmatched junction nucleotides: 10. The CDR3 is 15 residues long. The CDR3 nucleotides read TGTGCCAGCAGTTTATCTGAACAGGGGAGTCTTGGCTACACCTTC. It translates to CASSLSEQGSLGYTF.

By sample share, this clonotype is medium-sized. The V gene is TRBV12-3 or TRBV12-4, the J gene TRBJ1-2, with no clear D. The V end lost 5 bases, the J end lost 2 bases, and 6 bases lay between the germline ends. This CDR3 has 12 residues. CDR3 sequence: CASSEQNYGYTF. DNA of the CDR3: TGTGCCAGCAGTGAACAGAACTATGGCTACACCTTC.

This clonotype counts as large (0.1 to 1%). This chain connects TRBV12-3 or TRBV12-4 to TRBJ1-2; D is unclear. V was clipped by 1 base and J by 2 bases, with 5 bases between them. The CDR3 covers 13 residues. The CDR3 DNA follows: TGTGCCAGCAGTTTAGGGCAAAACTATGGCTACACCTTC. Protein: CASSLGQNYGYTF.

This clonotype is labeled as large. The chain uses TRBV12-3 or TRBV12-4 and TRBJ1-2; 7 nucleotides agree with TRBD1. With V trimmed by 8 bases and J by 4 bases, 4 bases remained unmatched. The CDR3 is 12 residues long. The CDR3 DNA reads TGTGCCAGCGGGGACAGCCCCTATGGCTACACCTTC. Its translation is CASGDSPYGYTF.

This clonotype is labeled as medium-sized. CDR3 sequence (DNA): TGTGCCAGCAGTTTCCAGATTACGAACTATGGCTACACCTTC. This sequence encodes CASSFQITNYGYTF. The rearrangement links TRBV12-3 or TRBV12-4 to TRBJ1-2; D unresolved. V was cut by 3 bases and J by 2 bases, with 10 bases left in between. The CDR3 is 14 amino acids.

This clonotype is labeled as medium-sized. The rearrangement uses TRBV12-3 or TRBV12-4 and TRBJ1-2, with TRBD1 as a possible D gene (6 bases). The CDR3 is 13 amino acids. With 3 bases removed from V and 4 bases from J, the gap between germline ends came to 9 bases. CDR3 sequence reads: CASSFTGSYGYTF. The CDR3 DNA is TGTGCCAGCAGTTTCACAGGGAGCTATGGCTACACCTTC.

By sample fraction, this clonotype is medium-sized. V is TRBV12-3 or TRBV12-4 and J is TRBJ1-2; no reliable D call. V lost 2 bases to trimming and J lost 6 bases, with 7 bases between them. The CDR3 extends over 12 amino acids. The CDR3 nucleotides are TGTGCCAGCAGTTTACAGCAGGATGGCTACACCTTC. Translated: CASSLQQDGYTF.

This clonotype is labeled as hyperexpanded (1% or more). The V call is TRBV12-3 or TRBV12-4, the J call TRBJ1-2; the D gene is possibly TRBD1 (5 bases). V dropped 6 bases and J dropped 5 bases, with 16 bases sitting between them. The CDR3 loop spans 14 amino acids. Written as DNA, the CDR3 is TGTGCCAGCAGGGATACGGGACTGGTATATGGCTACACCTTC. Its protein is CASRDTGLVYGYTF.

This clonotype is categorized as large. The CDR3 sequence is CASSFTLGNYGYTF. The CDR3 DNA sequence: TGTGCCAGCAGTTTCACCCTCGGGAACTATGGCTACACCTTC. V usage is TRBV12-3 or TRBV12-4 and J usage is TRBJ1-2; D is ambiguous. V was shortened by 3 bases and J by 2 bases, with 10 bases between the two germline ends. There are 14 residues in the CDR3.